Listed here are 28 T cell receptor beta chains from one sample, sequenced in a study of technical replicates of blood from a few donors. TCRdb's table, derived via immunoSEQ multiplex PCR, lists solely in-frame clones and lacks some. The table has 80,000 or so clones, around 94% seen once; the top ten hold about 0.37%. Source material: T cells isolated from PBMCs. The receptors shown here come from a human donor in good health.

The V and J genes are TRBV5-5 and TRBJ2-7; the D is unclear. Between the trimmed V and J ends, which lost 0 bases and 3 bases, there was a span of 7 bases. This CDR3 has 13 amino acids. Germline CDR1 reads SGHKS; CDR2 reads YYEKEE (reference sequence). The CDR3 region has the DNA TGTGCCAGCAGCTTGGTTGCAGGCTACGAGCAGTACTTC. Amino acids: CASSLVAGYEQYF.

The genes are TRBV2 and TRBJ1-3; the match to TRBD1 covers 9 bases. The CDR3 has 15 amino acids. Germline V CDR1 and CDR2: SNHLY, FYNNEI. V shed 0 bases and J 7 bases; nucleotides not matched to a gene: 4. The CDR3 nucleotides are TGTGCCAGCAGTGAAGCGCTTGGGACAGGGAACACCATATATTTT. Residues: CASSEALGTGNTIYF.

The chain uses TRBV7-8 and TRBJ2-7; TRBD1 matches at 10 bases. Losses at the gene ends were 3 bases for V and 3 bases for J; bases not matched to a gene: 8. Germline V gene sequence: CDR1 SGHVS, CDR2 FQNEAQ. The CDR3 covers 16 residues. The CDR3 DNA is TGTGCCAGCAGCTTCCTCGGGACAGGGGTTGTCTACGAGCAGTACTTC. It specifies CASSFLGTGVVYEQYF. The entire variable domain, with the rest obtained from reference TRBV7-8 and TRBJ2-7, is as follows: GAGVSQSPRYKVAKRGQDVALRCDPISGHVSLFWYQQALGQGPEFLTYFQNEAQLDKSGLPSDRFFAERPEGSVSTLKIQRTQQEDSAVYLCASSFLGTGVVYEQYFGPGTRLTVT.

The chain joins TRBV25-1 to TRBJ1-1; TRBD1 matches 7 bases. This CDR3 has 13 residues. Per germline, CDR1 MGHDK and CDR2 SYGVNS. V dropped 4 bases and J dropped 3; count of bases not matched to a gene: 2. The CDR3 spells CASSAGGHTEAFF. Written as DNA, the CDR3 is TGTGCCAGCAGTGCAGGGGGTCACACTGAAGCTTTCTTT.

The CDR3 region is CASSSGGEPTRGYNEQFF. In DNA form, the CDR3 reads TGTGCCAGCAGTTCCGGCGGGGAGCCTACTCGAGGCTACAATGAGCAGTTCTTC. The V and J genes are TRBV27 and TRBJ2-1; D may be TRBD2 (6 bases). The CDR3 has 18 amino acids. Deletions cut 4 bases from V and 3 bases from J, with 22 bases between. Germline V gives CDR1 MNHEY, CDR2 SMNVEV (reference sequence).

Comment on this clone: The identical CDR3 is also encoded by other nucleotide sequences in the sample. J is TRBJ2-7 and V is TRBV9; D gene unclear. Trimming removed 0 bases from V and 0 bases from J, with 7 bases in between. This CDR3 has 14 residues. The germline gives CDR1 SGDLS, CDR2 YYNGEE. This chain's CDR3 is CASSVGGSSYEQYF. The CDR3, as DNA: TGTGCCAGCAGCGTAGGAGGCAGCTCCTACGAGCAGTACTTC.

The genes are TRBV19 and TRBJ2-1; TRBD2 aligns across 9 bases. From germline, CDR1 is LNHDA and CDR2 SQIVND (reference sequence). V trimming: 5 bases; J trimming: 6 bases; junction bases outside the gene matches: 11. The CDR3 runs to 16 residues. The CDR3 is CASSQNLGGRANEQFF. In nucleotides, the CDR3 is TGTGCCAGTAGTCAGAATTTAGGCGGGAGGGCCAATGAGCAGTTCTTC.

The CDR3 sequence is CASSLTSLNTEAFF. The DNA for the CDR3 is TGTGCCAGCAGCTTGACGAGTTTGAACACTGAAGCTTTCTTT. This chain uses TRBV5-6 with TRBJ1-1, with D unresolved. Trimming removed 1 base from V and 0 bases from J, with 7 bases in between. This CDR3 is built from 14 residues. CDR1 is SGHDT, CDR2 YYEEEE, per germline.

The rearrangement links TRBV6-1 to TRBJ2-6; D remains ambiguous. CDR3 length: 13 residues. V lost 10 bases and J 3 bases, leaving 10 bases between the germline ends. The germline gives CDR1 MNHNS, CDR2 SASEGT. The chain's CDR3 is CAISTIGANVLTF. Written as DNA, the CDR3 is TGTGCCATCTCTACGATTGGGGCCAACGTCCTGACTTTC.

The chain couples TRBV25-1 to TRBJ2-3; D possibly corresponds to TRBD2 (6 bases). V was clipped by 2 bases and J by 6 bases, with 18 bases between them. The CDR3 loop spans 16 amino acids. The V gene's germline CDR1 is MGHDK and CDR2 SYGVNS. The chain's CDR3 is CASSEGWGEVGDTQYF. The CDR3 DNA reads TGTGCCAGCAGTGAAGGTTGGGGGGAGGTGGGCGATACGCAGTATTTT.

The V call is TRBV18, the J call TRBJ2-1; possible D gene TRBD2, 5 bases. Trimming stripped 3 bases from V and 1 base from J, with 10 bases between. Germline loops: CDR1 KGHSH, CDR2 LQKENI. CDR3 length: 15 residues. CDR3 amino acids: CASSPLGVSYNEQFF. The CDR3 DNA is TGTGCCAGCTCACCCCTGGGAGTGTCCTACAATGAGCAGTTCTTC.

The CDR3 region has the DNA TGTGCCAGCAGCTTCCAGGGACAGTCCTACTACGAGCAGTACTTC. This translates into CASSFQGQSYYEQYF. J is TRBJ2-7 and V is TRBV5-8; 7 nucleotides align to TRBD1. The CDR3 spans 15 residues. Germline CDR1 SGHTS, CDR2 YDEGEE. With 2 bases clipped from V and 3 bases from J, the junction kept 8 bases outside the gene matches. Complete variable domain (other parts from reference TRBV5-8 and TRBJ2-7): EAGVTQSPTHLIKTRGQQATLRCSPISGHTSVYWYQQALGLGLQFLLWYDEGEERNRGNFPPRFSGRQFPNYSSELNVNALELEDSALYLCASSFQGQSYYEQYFGPGTRLTVT.

The chain recombines TRBV10-1 with TRBJ1-1; weak D call: TRBD1 (5 bases). The CDR3 runs 14 residues. Germline-derived CDR1 and CDR2 are WNHNN and SYGVQD (reference sequence). With 3 bases removed from V and 0 bases from J, the gap between germline ends came to 8 bases. Here the CDR3 reads CASSETGMNTEAFF. DNA for the CDR3: TGCGCCAGCAGTGAAACAGGAATGAACACTGAAGCTTTCTTT.

The chain combines TRBV7-2 with TRBJ2-1, with D unclear. This CDR3 has 12 amino acids. Germline CDR1 SGHTA, CDR2 FQGNSA. V was trimmed by 0 bases and J by 10 bases, leaving 7 bases between them. CDR3 region: CASSLALREQFF. The DNA for the CDR3 is TGTGCCAGCAGCTTAGCGCTTCGGGAGCAGTTCTTC.

This clone was observed once. V is TRBV29-1 and J is TRBJ2-1; 7 bases map to TRBD2. The CDR3 is 16 amino acids. The germline V gene encodes CDR1 SQVTM and CDR2 ANQGSEA. V lost 1 base, J lost 0 bases, and 6 bases stayed unmatched. The CDR3 reads CSVEGEREDSYNEQFF. The CDR3 DNA reads TGCAGCGTTGAAGGAGAACGGGAGGACTCCTACAATGAGCAGTTCTTC.

The chain employs TRBV11-3 and TRBJ1-2; TRBD1 is a possible D gene (5 bases). The CDR3 consists of 13 residues. Germline lookup yields CDR1 SGHNT and CDR2 YENEEA. V was shortened by 5 bases and J by 2 bases, with 9 bases between the two germline ends. The chain's CDR3 is CASSTGGNYGYTF. The CDR3 coding sequence is TGTGCCAGCAGCACCGGGGGGAACTATGGCTACACCTTC.

V gene TRBV4-3 combines with J gene TRBJ2-7; 8 bases line up with TRBD1. This CDR3 spans 15 amino acids. V trimming: 1 base; J trimming: 4 bases; junction bases outside the gene matches: 6. CDR1 is LGHNA and CDR2 is YSLEER in the germline V gene. CDR3 residues: CASSQVGDRIYEQYF. CDR3 nucleotide sequence: TGCGCCAGCAGCCAAGTGGGGGACAGGATATACGAGCAGTACTTC.

This rearrangement joins TRBV5-4 to TRBJ2-7; 7 bases line up with TRBD1. Germline trimming cut 3 bases from V and 3 bases from J; bases unmatched to any gene: 6. Per germline, CDR1 SGHNT and CDR2 YYREEE (reference sequence). This CDR3 comprises 14 residues. The chain's CDR3 is CASSYGDSGYEQYF. CDR3 nucleotide sequence: TGTGCCAGCAGCTACGGGGACAGCGGCTACGAGCAGTACTTC.

The rearrangement uses TRBV5-3 and TRBJ1-5; no reliable D call. TRBV5-3 is flagged as an ORF with uncertain function. Trimming pared 6 bases from V and 5 bases from J, leaving 12 bases between. CDR3 size: 13 residues. The DNA of the CDR3 is TGTGCCAGAACGGGAGGCAAAGATCAGCCCCAGCATTTT. This translates into CARTGGKDQPQHF.

The rearrangement uses TRBV5-1 and TRBJ1-1; D is possibly TRBD1 (5 bases). The CDR3 runs 12 residues. Germline lookup yields CDR1 SGHRS and CDR2 YFSETQ. Trimming removed 4 bases at V and 11 bases at J, with 15 bases between. The CDR3 here is CASSPDTREAFF. The CDR3 DNA reads as TGCGCCAGCAGCCCGGACACCCGGGAGGCTTTCTTT.

The chain joins TRBV6-1 to TRBJ2-7; a possible D gene is TRBD1 (6 bases). CDR1 MNHNS and CDR2 SASEGT come from the germline V gene. The CDR3 has 14 amino acids. Trimming shortened V by 1 base and J by 3 bases, and 10 bases separated the two germline ends. The CDR3 protein is CASSEVMDSYEQYF. The CDR3 region has the DNA TGTGCCAGCAGTGAAGTTATGGACAGCTACGAGCAGTACTTC.

CDR3: CASSMRGGTYNEQFF. CDR3 DNA: TGTGCCAGTAGTATGCGAGGCGGGACCTACAATGAGCAGTTCTTC. This chain joins TRBV19 and TRBJ2-1; D perhaps matches TRBD2 (6 bases). Germline V gives CDR1 LNHDA, CDR2 SQIVND (reference sequence). This CDR3 is 15 amino acids long. Trimming took 3 bases from V and 2 from J, leaving 11 bases between them.

This clone was observed once. V and J are TRBV9 and TRBJ1-1; 7 positions match TRBD1. The germline CDR1 and CDR2 sequences are SGDLS and YYNGEE. The CDR3 contains 14 residues. J gave up 4 bases and V 3 bases, and 6 bases lay outside the gene matches. CDR3 sequence reads: CASSGGGAVTEAFF. Here the CDR3 DNA reads TGTGCCAGCAGCGGAGGGGGCGCAGTCACTGAAGCTTTCTTT.

The rearrangement uses TRBV19 and TRBJ1-1; maybe TRBD1 (5 bases). The V gene's germline CDR1 is LNHDA and CDR2 SQIVND (reference sequence). This CDR3 is built from 13 residues. V was pared by 5 bases and J by 4 bases, with 11 bases between. The chain's CDR3 is CASSFQGVTEAFF. CDR3 bases: TGTGCCAGTAGTTTCCAGGGTGTCACTGAAGCTTTCTTT.

The chain links TRBV7-2 to TRBJ2-3; a weak D match, TRBD2 (6 bases). CDR3 length: 14 residues. Germline lookup yields CDR1 SGHTA and CDR2 FQGNSA. V shed 4 bases and J shed 11 bases, with 19 bases lying between them. CDR3 region: CASSSGTSPMGQYF. The CDR3, as DNA: TGTGCCAGCAGCTCCGGGACTTCCCCGATGGGGCAGTATTTT.

The chain uses TRBV27 and TRBJ2-7; D is perhaps TRBD2 (5 bases). Germline CDR1 MNHEY, CDR2 SMNVEV (reference sequence). V shed 8 bases and J shed 2 bases, with 13 bases lying between them. The CDR3 extends over 13 amino acids. DNA of the CDR3: TGTGCCAGCGGAGGCGGAGACACCTACGAGCAGTACTTC. The encoded protein is CASGGGDTYEQYF.

V is TRBV6-4 and J is TRBJ2-3, with a tentative D call TRBD1 (6 bases). V was cut by 4 bases and J by 3 bases, with 14 bases left in between. The CDR3 sequence is 15 residues long. CDR1 and CDR2 (germline): MRHNA, SNTAGT. CDR3 nucleotide sequence: TGTGCCAGCAGTGGCGACAGGACTGGGACAGATACGCAGTATTTT. Encoded protein: CASSGDRTGTDTQYF.

The gene calls are TRBV6-5 and TRBJ2-3; 7 bases map to TRBD2. The CDR3 covers 12 residues. The V segment lost 8 bases and the J segment 8 bases; nucleotides outside the gene matches: 7. Per the germline V gene, CDR1 is MNHEY and CDR2 is SVGAGI. Here the CDR3 reads CASSLSGGTQYF. CDR3 nucleotide sequence: TGTGCCAGCTCTCTATCGGGGGGTACGCAGTATTTT.